The sequence of this T cell receptor (beta chain) was determined in a study of blood T cell repertoires in COVID-19. Study details: T cells, B-cell-depleted T cells, or PBMCs provided the cDNA or gDNA that served as material.

Germline V lookup: CDR1 MDHEN, CDR2 SYDVKM. The CDR3 has 13 amino acids. V trimming: 8 bases; J trimming: 4 bases; junction bases outside the gene matches: 6. Seattle patient enrollment occurred during active infection, with longitudinal follow-up thereafter. Libraries were prepared by immunoSEQ multiplex PCR; TCRdb keeps only in-frame clonotypes and omits some of them. The table records roughly 300,000 clones, about 90% of them present only once. The V and J genes are TRBV28 and TRBJ1-2; TRBD1 agrees at 8 bases. The source is a woman in her 30s with COVID-19, enrolled during active disease. Sequencing was carried out using peripheral blood. CDR3 region: CASGTGPFYGYTF. DNA of the CDR3: TGTGCCAGCGGGACAGGTCCGTTCTATGGCTACACCTTC.